This record looks at one T cell receptor (beta chain) sequence and its context. This CDR3 is built from 15 residues. Germline V gives CDR1 LGHNT, CDR2 FRNRAP. The V end lost 0 bases, the J end lost 7 bases, and 13 bases lay between the germline ends. Treatment: about 20 received Ad26.COV2.S at low or high dose, single or two shots; 5 received placebo; per-sample allocation not given. Sampling was done on day 63 after the first vaccine or placebo injection. The sample originates from a study of Ad26.COV2.S vaccination and SARS-CoV-2 variants. The method was immunoSEQ multiplex PCR; TCRdb's version includes in-frame clones alone and lacks a portion of them. Found here are roughly 700,000 clones, 70% to 90% of them singletons; the top ten hold approximately 1.5%.

The receptor's source is a person between 18 and 65 years old who received the Ad26.COV2.S COVID-19 vaccine or a placebo. The sample here was peripheral blood, taken in a trial of Ad26.COV2.S vaccine versus placebo. This sequence joins TRBV12-5 and TRBJ1-3, with D unclear. CDR3 sequence reads: CASGLVPSTGNTIYF. The CDR3 DNA is TGTGCTAGTGGTTTGGTCCCATCCACGGGCAACACCATATATTTT. Variable domain in full (rest from reference TRBV12-5 and TRBJ1-3): DARVTQTPRHKVTEMGQEVTMRCQPILGHNTVFWYRQTMMQGLELLAYFRNRAPLDDSGMPKDRFSAEMPDATLATLKIQPSEPRDSAVYFCASGLVPSTGNTIYFGEGSWLTVV.